This T cell receptor (beta chain) was observed in a study of cytomegalovirus exposure and HLA in healthy donors. This CDR3 spans 17 amino acids. Germline CDR1 reads SGHVS; CDR2 reads FQNEAQ. Germline trimming cut 1 base from V and 5 bases from J; bases unmatched to any gene: 10. Vbeta (60) and Jbeta (13) primers were used in the PCR. Sequenced by immunoSEQ multiplex PCR; TCRdb stores in-frame clones only, minus some. Of about 50,000 clones listed, about three quarters are singletons. While unrecorded immune exposures were likely, the donors were nominally healthy when sampled. To note about this clone: Antigen: not known.

Regarding the study as a whole: A previous analysis found most TCR beta V segments productive roughly 90% or roughly 30% of the time. Per a later analysis, about 17,000 TCR beta sequences showed association with HLA alleles at 0.05 false discovery rate. TCR beta chains numbering under 200 were designated cytomegalovirus-associated.

The clonotype was recovered from a man between 25 and 39 years old in good health and CMV-seropositive. J is TRBJ2-1 and V is TRBV7-8, with 8 bases identical to TRBD2. The source material was PBMCs. The CDR3: CASSLGTSGGVDNEQFF. The CDR3 DNA reads as TGTGCCAGCAGCTTAGGGACCAGCGGGGGTGTAGACAATGAGCAGTTCTTC.